A selection of T cell receptor beta chains follows, all from one sample in a study of patients and donors after allogeneic stem cell transplantation. MiXCR was run by TCRdb on the RT-PCR reads, yielding one entry per CDR3 protein. The sample has about 25,000 distinct CDR3 sequences; roughly 7.3% are singletons. Sequencing was carried out using blood, either unsorted or a sorted T cell fraction (not recorded which). The receptor set was obtained from a human donor who was either an allogeneic HSCT recipient or a stem cell or donor lymphocyte infusion donor (not recorded which). It is not recorded whose cells these are; they may come from a transplant donor. CDR3s include the opening cysteine and the closing phenylalanine or tryptophan. D genes are given only for firm matches. Not every row has a clone size; where given, it reads once, few, many or a size class.

J gene,clone size,D gene,V gene,CDR3 protein,CDR3 DNA
TRBJ1-1,many,NA,TRBV20-1,CSAREGTEAFF,TGCAGTGCTAGGGAGGGCACTGAAGCTTTCTTT
TRBJ1-5,NA,NA,TRBV7-9,CASSPGQQYSNQPQHF,TGTGCCAGCAGCCCAGGACAACAGTATAGCAATCAGCCCCAGCATTTT
TRBJ1-6,many,NA,TRBV18,CASSPNSGGNSPLHF,TGTGCCAGCTCACCCAACAGTGGGGGAAATTCACCCCTCCACTTT
TRBJ2-5,many,NA,TRBV28,CASRLDAFGTQYF,TGTGCCAGCAGACTAGACGCCTTTGGGACCCAGTACTTC
TRBJ2-7,NA,TRBD2,TRBV6-2/TRBV6-3,CASSKTSGYEQYF,TGTGCCAGCAGTAAAACTAGCGGCTACGAGCAGTACTTC
TRBJ1-5,few,TRBD1,TRBV7-9,CASSPGTVNQPQHF,TGTGCCAGCAGCCCCGGGACAGTAAATCAGCCCCAGCATTTT
TRBJ1-6,many,NA,TRBV28,CASSLWPNINSPLHF,TGTGCCAGCAGTTTATGGCCGAATATCAATTCACCCCTCCACTTT
TRBJ1-1,NA,NA,TRBV19,CASSISNGQFAEAFF,TGTGCCAGTAGTATAAGTAACGGACAGTTCGCTGAAGCTTTCTTT
TRBJ1-2,NA,TRBD1,TRBV28,CASSRQDRGDGYTF,TGTGCCAGCAGTCGCCAGGACAGGGGGGATGGCTACACCTTC
TRBJ1-2,NA,NA,TRBV9,CASSATGIYGYTF,TGTGCCAGCAGCGCAACAGGGATCTATGGCTACACCTTC
TRBJ2-7,many,NA,TRBV5-6,CASSLEGDEQYF,TGTGCCAGCAGCTTGGAAGGGGACGAGCAGTACTTC
TRBJ1-4,few,TRBD1,TRBV9,CASSARGRIYSDEKLFF,TGTGCCAGCAGCGCCAGGGGGCGCATTTATTCAGATGAAAAACTGTTTTTT
TRBJ1-5,NA,NA,TRBV28,CASSLPNQPQHF,TGTGCCAGCAGTTTACCGAATCAGCCCCAGCATTTT